Below are 29 T cell receptor beta chains sequenced from a single sample in a study of T-cell memory formation after mild COVID-19. Each CDR3 protein is one row after TCRdb ran MiXCR on the 5' RACE reads. The table records 300,000 to 350,000 distinct CDR3 sequences, about 13% of them present only once. Sequencing input: PBMCs or a T cell subset sorted from them (not recorded which). These receptors came from a man aged 18 to 29 who had mild COVID-19 (a few samples of this study predate the infection). Cell type and time point are not known.

The chain joins TRBV5-1 to TRBJ2-7; 13 bases are shared with TRBD2. This CDR3 is built from 14 residues. Per germline, CDR1 SGHRS and CDR2 YFSETQ. V shed 4 bases, J shed 3 bases, and the junction held 1 base outside the gene matches. CDR3 sequence: CASSTSGGDYEQYF. CDR3 in DNA: TGCGCCAGCAGCACTAGCGGGGGGGACTACGAGCAGTACTTC.

J is TRBJ2-1 and V is TRBV5-4; D may match TRBD1 or TRBD2 (6 bases each). Germline V gives CDR1 SGHNT, CDR2 YYREEE (reference sequence). Trimming left V 3 bases short and J 7 bases short, with 20 bases between. There are 16 residues in the CDR3. The CDR3 coding sequence is TGTGCCAGCAGCTCACTCGAACGGGGGCGTGGGAATGAGCAGTTCTTC. Translation gives CASSSLERGRGNEQFF.

This clonotype showed up just a few times. The CDR3 loop reads CASSAWGRASGKDTQYF. CDR3 coding DNA: TGTGCCAGCAGCGCCTGGGGACGGGCTAGCGGGAAAGATACGCAGTATTTT. The J gene is TRBJ2-3, the V gene TRBV7-3; 9 bases are a match to TRBD2. CDR1 and CDR2 (germline): SGHTA, FQGTGA. This CDR3 is 17 amino acids long. V lost 5 bases and J lost 5; bases outside the gene matches: 14.

The chain carries TRBV29-1 and TRBJ1-1, with D possibly being TRBD1 (5 bases). The CDR3 loop spans 14 amino acids. Trimming shortened V by 2 bases and J by 6 bases, and 16 bases separated the two germline ends. Germline V lookup: CDR1 SQVTM, CDR2 ANQGSEA. The CDR3 DNA follows: TGCAGCGTTGAAATGCCAGGGAGGTGGGCTGAAGCTTTCTTT. This gives the protein CSVEMPGRWAEAFF.

The chain combines TRBV5-1 with TRBJ2-5; a possible D gene is TRBD1 (7 bases). The CDR3 runs to 15 residues. CDR1 and CDR2 (germline): SGHRS, YFSETQ. Deletions cut 10 bases from V and 5 bases from J, with 24 bases between. This CDR3 reads CAGQARAGRGETQYF. The DNA of the CDR3 is TGCGCCGGACAGGCCAGGGCGGGTCGGGGGGAGACCCAGTACTTC.

The chain has TRBV15 and TRBJ2-1; no clear D. CDR1 is LNHNV and CDR2 is YYDKDF in the germline V gene (reference sequence). The ends were cut back, 1 base at V and 0 bases at J, with 4 bases in the middle. This CDR3 is 14 amino acids long. The CDR3: CATSRALSYNEQFF. For the CDR3, the DNA is TGTGCCACCAGCAGAGCGCTCTCCTACAATGAGCAGTTCTTC.

In this sample, this clonotype turned up a few times. V and J are TRBV19 and TRBJ2-7; TRBD1 aligns across 11 bases. The germline V gene encodes CDR1 LNHDA and CDR2 SQIVND (reference sequence). Losses at the gene ends were 2 bases for V and 2 bases for J; bases not matched to a gene: 5. CDR3 length equals 16 residues. The CDR3 spells CASSINPGQGAYEQYF. CDR3 nucleotides: TGTGCCAGTAGTATAAATCCGGGACAGGGGGCCTACGAGCAGTACTTC.

In its sample, this clonotype was seen a few times. V gene TRBV14 combines with J gene TRBJ2-3, with D unresolved. This CDR3 is 12 amino acids long. CDR1 SGHDN and CDR2 FVKESK come from the germline V gene. The V gene lost 4 bases and the J gene lost 7 bases, with 9 bases spanning the gap. CDR3 residues: CASSPAFHTQYF. The CDR3 DNA follows: TGTGCCAGCAGCCCGGCGTTTCATACGCAGTATTTT.

This chain uses TRBV29-1 with TRBJ2-1; D not certain. Germline assignment: CDR1 SQVTM and CDR2 ANQGSEA. The CDR3 totals 12 residues. The V end lost 4 bases, the J end lost 9 bases, and 13 bases lay between the germline ends. The CDR3 is CSVGRDRVEQFF. The CDR3 DNA is TGCAGCGTTGGTAGGGATCGGGTTGAGCAGTTCTTC.

There are a few counts of this clonotype. The chain couples TRBV4-1 to TRBJ1-2; D is perhaps TRBD1 (6 bases). The CDR3 contains 14 residues. Germline V gene data show CDR1 as MGHRA and CDR2 as YSYEKL. The germline V and J ends were trimmed by 0 bases and 5 bases, with 10 bases remaining between them. CDR3 region: CASSQDRQAYGYTF. For the CDR3, the DNA is TGCGCCAGCAGCCAAGATAGACAGGCATATGGCTACACCTTC.

The chain joins TRBV7-2 to TRBJ2-5, with 7 bases that match TRBD2. CDR3 length: 14 residues. Germline V gene sequence: CDR1 SGHTA, CDR2 FQGNSA. Germline trimming cut 4 bases from V and 1 base from J; bases unmatched to any gene: 3. The CDR3 nucleotides read TGTGCCAGCAGCTACGGACTAGTCCAAGAGACCCAGTACTTC. Translated, it gives CASSYGLVQETQYF.

This clonotype was seen a handful of times. This chain connects TRBV29-1 to TRBJ1-2; D perhaps matches TRBD1 (6 bases). The ends were cut back, 7 bases at V and 2 bases at J, with 8 bases in the middle. CDR1 and CDR2 (germline): SQVTM, ANQGSEA. This CDR3 region has 11 residues. Here the CDR3 reads CSGQGNYGYTF. In DNA form, the CDR3 reads TGCAGCGGGCAGGGGAACTATGGCTACACCTTC.

There are many counts of this clonotype. The V call is TRBV18, the J call TRBJ1-4, with D possibly being TRBD1 (6 bases). Germline lookup yields CDR1 KGHSH and CDR2 LQKENI. The V and J ends lost 5 bases and 6 bases respectively, with 16 bases between them. CDR3 size: 15 residues. The CDR3 is CASSVLGDKYEKLFF. In DNA form, the CDR3 reads TGTGCCAGCTCAGTACTAGGGGACAAATATGAAAAACTGTTTTTT.

The V gene is TRBV4-3, the J gene TRBJ1-1; 10 nucleotides agree with TRBD1. The CDR3 is 15 residues long. CDR1 is LGHNA, CDR2 YSLEER, per germline. Trimming cost V 4 bases and J 3 bases; bases outside gene matches: 5. DNA of the CDR3: TGCGCCAGCAGCCGATCCGGACAGGGGGACACTGAAGCTTTCTTT. The encoded protein is CASSRSGQGDTEAFF.

This clonotype was seen repeatedly, ten times or more. The chain links TRBV7-9 to TRBJ1-1; 7 nucleotides line up with TRBD1. After removal of 6 bases from V and 5 bases from J, the junction contained 15 bases not matched to a gene. The germline V gene has CDR1 SEHNR and CDR2 FQNEAQ (reference sequence). The CDR3 covers 16 residues. The chain's CDR3 is CASREWRTGEGTEAFF. The CDR3 nucleotides are TGTGCCAGCAGAGAGTGGAGGACAGGAGAGGGGACTGAAGCTTTCTTT.

This clonotype was detected a few times. This CDR3 reads CASNLQGKADTQYF. In nucleotides, the CDR3 is TGTGCCAGCAACTTACAAGGGAAGGCGGATACGCAGTATTTT. The rearrangement joins TRBV5-4 to TRBJ2-3; D remains ambiguous. CDR1 is SGHNT, CDR2 YYREEE, per germline (reference sequence). This CDR3 is built from 14 residues. Trimming removed 6 bases from V and 6 bases from J, with 17 bases in between.

J is TRBJ2-2 and V is TRBV5-1; 7 nucleotides align to TRBD1. Germline trimming cut 7 bases from V and 3 bases from J; bases unmatched to any gene: 6. From germline, CDR1 is SGHRS and CDR2 YFSETQ. The CDR3 runs to 14 residues. CDR3 sequence reads: CASFSGQHTGELFF. For the CDR3, the DNA is TGCGCCAGCTTTTCGGGACAGCACACCGGGGAGCTGTTTTTT.

The chain recombines TRBV19 with TRBJ1-2; perhaps TRBD1 as D (6 bases). V lost 7 bases to trimming and J lost 4 bases, with 13 bases between them. CDR3 length equals 13 residues. From germline, CDR1 is LNHDA and CDR2 SQIVND (reference sequence). CDR3 in DNA: TGTGCCAGTATGGGGGCGCTTGCCTATGGCTACACCTTC. Its protein product is CASMGALAYGYTF. Full variable domain (remainder filled in from reference TRBV19 and TRBJ1-2): DGGITQSPKYLFRKEGQNVTLSCEQNLNHDAMYWYRQDPGQGLRLIYYSQIVNDFQKGDIAEGYSVSREKKESFPLTVTSAQKNPTAFYLCASMGALAYGYTFGSGTRLTVV.

The chain recombines TRBV20-1 with TRBJ2-7; TRBD2 matches 8 bases. Per the germline V gene, CDR1 is DFQATT and CDR2 is SNEGSKA (reference sequence). With V trimmed by 2 bases and J by 2 bases, 8 bases remained unmatched. This CDR3 has 15 residues. The chain's CDR3 is CSARKAGGPAYEQYF. The CDR3 DNA reads TGCAGTGCTAGAAAGGCGGGGGGCCCCGCCTACGAGCAGTACTTC.

This clonotype has just a few counts. The chain has TRBV30 and TRBJ2-7; 9 bases line up with TRBD1. This CDR3 contains 13 residues. Germline V CDR1 and CDR2: GTSNPN, SVGIG (reference sequence). With V trimmed by 5 bases and J by 1 base, 3 bases remained unmatched. CDR3 DNA sequence: TGTGCCTGGGGACAGGGGCCATCCTACGAGCAGTACTTC. Translated, it gives CAWGQGPSYEQYF.

This clonotype showed up just a few times. J is TRBJ2-3 and V is TRBV6-1, with 7 bases matching TRBD2. The V segment lost 7 bases and the J segment 3 bases; nucleotides outside the gene matches: 13. The CDR3 loop spans 16 amino acids. CDR1 MNHNS and CDR2 SASEGT come from the germline V gene. This CDR3 reads CASNERIEGGTDTQYF. The CDR3 DNA sequence: TGTGCCAGCAACGAGAGGATAGAGGGAGGGACAGATACGCAGTATTTT.

In this sample, this clonotype turned up a few times. V usage is TRBV7-6 and J usage is TRBJ2-5, with TRBD1 matching 10 bases. V shed 3 bases, J shed 5 bases, and the junction held 15 bases outside the gene matches. Germline CDR1 SGHVS, CDR2 FNYEAQ. This CDR3 spans 18 amino acids. The CDR3 sequence: CASSFYPPDRGMGETQYF. The CDR3 DNA reads as TGTGCCAGCAGCTTCTACCCCCCGGACAGGGGGATGGGGGAGACCCAGTACTTC.

The chain uses TRBV5-6 and TRBJ1-2, with a tentative D call TRBD1 (6 bases). V gave up 1 base and J gave up 7 bases, with 8 bases separating them. Germline-derived CDR1 and CDR2 are SGHDT and YYEEEE. The CDR3 spans 12 residues. The CDR3 DNA reads TGTGCCAGCAGCTTGCAGGGGCCTGGCTACACCTTC. This translates into CASSLQGPGYTF.

This clonotype was observed a handful of times. The rearrangement links TRBV11-2 to TRBJ2-7; D is possibly TRBD1 (5 bases). CDR1 and CDR2 from the germline V gene are SGHAT and FQNNGV. The CDR3 sequence is 17 residues long. V gave up 2 bases and J gave up 0 bases, with 17 bases separating them. CDR3 nucleotide sequence: TGTGCCAGCAGCTTATACCAGGGATCTTGGAGCTCCTACGAGCAGTACGTC. This gives the protein CASSLYQGSWSSYEQYV.

The J gene is TRBJ2-7, the V gene TRBV7-8; perhaps TRBD1 as D (5 bases). V lost 3 bases to trimming and J lost 4 bases, with 22 bases between them. CDR3 length equals 17 residues. CDR1 is SGHVS, CDR2 FQNEAQ, per germline. CDR3 in amino acids: CASSFAQGQPTLYEQYF. The CDR3 DNA sequence: TGTGCCAGCAGCTTCGCTCAGGGCCAACCGACCCTTTACGAGCAGTACTTC.

The table lists this clonotype with a few counts. V is TRBV7-2 and J is TRBJ1-4; D is perhaps TRBD1 (6 bases). Trimming removed 6 bases from V and 2 bases from J, with 13 bases in between. Looked up from germline, CDR1 is SGHTA and CDR2 is FQGNSA. The CDR3 has 15 amino acids. In DNA form, the CDR3 reads TGTGCCAGCAGAACAGGGTGGGCGACTAATGAAAAACTGTTTTTT. Its protein product is CASRTGWATNEKLFF.

This clonotype was seen only a few times. This sequence joins TRBV29-1 and TRBJ1-2; TRBD1 matches 7 bases. V shed 4 bases and J 4 bases; nucleotides not matched to a gene: 9. Germline CDR1 and CDR2: SQVTM and ANQGSEA. This CDR3 region has 14 residues. The CDR3 region has the DNA TGCAGCGTTGGTTTTGGACAGGCAGCCTATGGCTACACCTTC. Amino acids: CSVGFGQAAYGYTF.

J is TRBJ2-7 and V is TRBV28, with 7 positions matching TRBD1. Per the germline V gene, CDR1 is MDHEN and CDR2 is SYDVKM. After removal of 5 bases from V and 1 base from J, the junction contained 8 bases not matched to a gene. The CDR3 sequence is 15 residues long. CDR3 sequence reads: CASSPSRQGSYEQYV. As DNA, the CDR3 is TGTGCCAGCAGTCCCTCAAGACAGGGTTCCTACGAGCAGTACGTC.

The table lists this clonotype with a few counts. The V and J genes are TRBV24-1 and TRBJ2-2; 10 bases match TRBD2. With V trimmed by 3 bases and J by 4 bases, 1 base remained unmatched. The CDR3 is made up of 15 amino acids. Germline V gives CDR1 KGHDR, CDR2 SFDVKD. The CDR3 sequence is CATSDSGGATGELFF. The CDR3 DNA reads as TGTGCCACCAGTGATAGCGGGGGGGCCACCGGGGAGCTGTTTTTT.